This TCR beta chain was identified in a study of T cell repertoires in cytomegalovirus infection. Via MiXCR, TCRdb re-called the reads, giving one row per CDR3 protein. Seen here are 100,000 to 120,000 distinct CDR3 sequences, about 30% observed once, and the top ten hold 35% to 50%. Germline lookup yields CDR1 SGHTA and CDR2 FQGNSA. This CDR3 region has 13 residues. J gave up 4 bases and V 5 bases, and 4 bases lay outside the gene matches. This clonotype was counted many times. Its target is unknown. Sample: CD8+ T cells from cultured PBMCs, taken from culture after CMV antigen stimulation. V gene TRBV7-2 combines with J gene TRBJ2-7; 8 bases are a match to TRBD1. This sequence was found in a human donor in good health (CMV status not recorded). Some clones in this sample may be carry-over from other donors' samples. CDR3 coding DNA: TGTGCCAGCAGCCAGGACAGGGATTACGAGCAGTACTTC. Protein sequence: CASSQDRDYEQYF.